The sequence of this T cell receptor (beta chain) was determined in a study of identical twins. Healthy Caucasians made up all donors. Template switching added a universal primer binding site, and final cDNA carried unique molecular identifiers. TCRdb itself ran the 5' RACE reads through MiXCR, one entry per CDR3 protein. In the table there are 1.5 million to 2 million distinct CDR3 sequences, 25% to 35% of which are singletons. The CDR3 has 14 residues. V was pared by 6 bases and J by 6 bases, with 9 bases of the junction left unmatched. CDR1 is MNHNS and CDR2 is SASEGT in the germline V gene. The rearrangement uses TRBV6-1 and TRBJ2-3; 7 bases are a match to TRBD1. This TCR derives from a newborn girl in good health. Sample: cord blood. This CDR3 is CASRQGSLGDTQYF. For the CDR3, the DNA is TGTGCCAGCAGACAGGGGAGTCTCGGGGATACGCAGTATTTT.